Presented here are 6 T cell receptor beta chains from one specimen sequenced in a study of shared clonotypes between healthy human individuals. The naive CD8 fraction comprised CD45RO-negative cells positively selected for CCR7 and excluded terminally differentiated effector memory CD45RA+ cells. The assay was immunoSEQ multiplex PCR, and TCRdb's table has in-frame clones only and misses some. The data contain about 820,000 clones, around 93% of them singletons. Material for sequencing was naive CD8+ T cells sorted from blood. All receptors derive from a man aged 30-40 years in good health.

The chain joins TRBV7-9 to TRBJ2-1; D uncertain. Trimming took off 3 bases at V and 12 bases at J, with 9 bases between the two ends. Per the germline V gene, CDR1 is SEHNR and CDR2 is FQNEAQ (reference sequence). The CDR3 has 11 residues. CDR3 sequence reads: CASSLAYGQFF. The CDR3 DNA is TGTGCCAGCAGCTTGGCCTACGGGCAGTTCTTC.

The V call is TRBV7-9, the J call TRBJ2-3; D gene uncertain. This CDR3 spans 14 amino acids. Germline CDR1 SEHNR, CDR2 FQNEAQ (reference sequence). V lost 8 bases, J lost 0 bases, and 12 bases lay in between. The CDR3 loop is CASGLGQSTDTQYF. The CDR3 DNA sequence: TGTGCCAGCGGCCTTGGGCAGAGCACAGATACGCAGTATTTT.

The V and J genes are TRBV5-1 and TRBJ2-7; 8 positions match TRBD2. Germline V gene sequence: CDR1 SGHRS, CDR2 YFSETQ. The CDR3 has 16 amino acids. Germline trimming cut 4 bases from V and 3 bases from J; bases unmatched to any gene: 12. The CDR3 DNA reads TGCGCCAGCAGCGTCGGACCCGGGACTAGTCACTACGAGCAGTACTTC. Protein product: CASSVGPGTSHYEQYF.

The CDR3 DNA is TGTGCCAGCAGTCAGGGGGCGGGTGGGGCCAACGTCCTGACTTTC. Protein: CASSQGAGGANVLTF. The chain recombines TRBV7-8 with TRBJ2-6, with 8 bases that match TRBD1. Germline CDR1 SGHVS, CDR2 FQNEAQ. This CDR3 spans 15 amino acids. Trimming took 6 bases from V and 3 from J; bases not matched to a gene: 4. Full variable domain (missing parts from reference TRBV7-8 and TRBJ2-6): GAGVSQSPRYKVAKRGQDVALRCDPISGHVSLFWYQQALGQGPEFLTYFQNEAQLDKSGLPSDRFFAERPEGSVSTLKIQRTQQEDSAVYLCASSQGAGGANVLTFGAGSRLTVL.

This CDR3 is CASSGGTSGSDSYNEQFF. CDR3 DNA: TGTGCCAGCAGTGGTGGGACTAGCGGGTCCGACTCCTACAATGAGCAGTTCTTC. The chain combines TRBV7-9 with TRBJ2-1; 12 nucleotides match TRBD2. Germline CDR1 SEHNR, CDR2 FQNEAQ (reference sequence). CDR3 length: 18 residues. Trimming at V came to 6 bases and at J to 0 bases, leaving 9 bases not matched to a gene.

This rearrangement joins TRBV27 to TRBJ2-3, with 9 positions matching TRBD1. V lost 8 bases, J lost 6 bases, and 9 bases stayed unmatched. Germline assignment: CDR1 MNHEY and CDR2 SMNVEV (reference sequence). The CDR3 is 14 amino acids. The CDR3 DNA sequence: TGTGCCAGCGGCCGGGACAGGGCCCTGGATACGCAGTATTTT. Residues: CASGRDRALDTQYF.